This is a list of T cell receptor beta chains from one sample in a study of response to subunit inactivated influenza vaccine. TCRdb recomputed calls from the RT-PCR reads with MiXCR, one row per CDR3 protein. This sample has 200,000 to 300,000 distinct CDR3 sequences, with 9% to 15% found just once. This specimen was non-naive T cells sorted from PBMCs, taken around 14 days before vaccination. The origin of the receptors is a man aged 50 to 59 who received an inactivated influenza vaccine. CDR3s include the opening cysteine and the closing phenylalanine or tryptophan. The D gene is left open where the match is weak. Clone size is not always given. Where it is, it says once, few, many or a class for expanded clones.

size	V	J	D	DNA	CDR3
few	TRBV18	TRBJ1-6	TRBD1	TGTGCCAGCTCACCTATACCGGGACAGGGGTCGACCTATTCAGCCCTCCACTTT	CASSPIPGQGSTYSALHF
few	TRBV3-1	TRBJ1-1	TRBD1	TGTGCCAGCAGCCAACCGACAGGGGAGGCTTTCTTT	CASSQPTGEAFF
-	TRBV4-1	TRBJ2-7	-	TGCGCCAGCAGCCAAGACAGGGACGCCTACGAGCAGTACTTC	CASSQDRDAYEQYF
-	TRBV19	TRBJ2-1	TRBD1	TGTGCCAGTAGCATCGCCGGGACAGGGTCTGGCAATGAGCAGTTCTTC	CASSIAGTGSGNEQFF
-	TRBV7-8	TRBJ2-7	TRBD2	TGTGCCAGCAGCCGGGCGGGGGACTACGAGCAGTACTTC	CASSRAGDYEQYF
few	TRBV20-1	TRBJ2-1	-	TGCAGTGCTAGGAAGGAGGAGCACCACAATGAGCAGTTCTTC	CSARKEEHHNEQFF
many	TRBV7-2	TRBJ2-1	TRBD2	TGTGCCAGCAGCTTATTCCAGAGCGGGACCAATGAGCAGTTCTTC	CASSLFQSGTNEQFF
many	TRBV5-1	TRBJ2-1	-	TGCGCCAGCAGCTTGGGGACGGCAAGAGAGCAGTTCTTC	CASSLGTAREQFF
few	TRBV7-6	TRBJ2-1	TRBD2	TGTGCCAGCAGCTCGGGGACTAGCCAATCGCTGAGATACAATGAGCAGTTCTTC	CASSSGTSQSLRYNEQFF
-	TRBV12-3/TRBV12-4	TRBJ1-2	TRBD1	TGTGCCAGCAGTTACAGGGGTATTGATGGCTACACCTTC	CASSYRGIDGYTF
-	TRBV2	TRBJ2-3	-	TGTGCCAGCAGTGAGGGGATCACAGATACGCAGTATTTT	CASSEGITDTQYF
few	TRBV28	TRBJ2-5	TRBD2	TGTGCCAGCAGTGGGGACTACCCTCTATCGGAGACCCAGTACTTC	CASSGDYPLSETQYF
-	TRBV2	TRBJ2-7	TRBD1	TGTGCCAGCAGTGAAGCAACCTACGTACCGCGACAGGGGGCGAAGAATGTCTACGAGCAGTACTTC	CASSEATYVPRQGAKNVYEQYF
-	TRBV6-1	TRBJ2-7	TRBD2	TGTGCCAGCAGTGTCCGGGCGGGGGTAGGATCCTACGAGCAGTACTTC	CASSVRAGVGSYEQYF
many	TRBV5-1	TRBJ2-4	TRBD1	TGCGCCAGCAGCTTGGGGACAGGGGGGAACATTCAGTACTTC	CASSLGTGGNIQYF
-	TRBV27	TRBJ2-1	-	TGTGCCAGCAGTTCCAGGGACATGGGGAATGAGCAGTTCTTC	CASSSRDMGNEQFF
-	TRBV20-1	TRBJ1-1	TRBD1	TGCAGTGCTGCTTGGACAGGGGGGATCACTGAAGCTTTCTTT	CSAAWTGGITEAFF
few	TRBV3-1	TRBJ1-4	-	TGTGCCAGCAGCCAGCGGGGGGCGGCAACTAATGAAAAACTGTTTTTT	CASSQRGAATNEKLFF
-	TRBV5-1	TRBJ2-1	TRBD2	TGCGCCAGCAGCCAAACCGGGACTAAGGGGAACAATGAGCAGTTCTTC	CASSQTGTKGNNEQFF
many	TRBV3-1	TRBJ1-5	-	TGTGCCAGCAGCCCCTCTTGGGGGGCGGGCAATCAGCCCCAGCATTTT	CASSPSWGAGNQPQHF
few	TRBV18	TRBJ2-5	-	TGTGCCAGCTCACCTCACAGGAAAGAGACCCAGTACTTC	CASSPHRKETQYF
-	TRBV12-3/TRBV12-4	TRBJ2-1	TRBD1	TGTGCCAGCAGGATGACAGGGTCCTACAATGAGCAGTTCTTC	CASRMTGSYNEQFF
-	TRBV29-1	TRBJ1-1	-	TGCAGCGTCCAGCCGGGCACTGAAGCTTTCTTT	CSVQPGTEAFF